The clone carrying this TCR beta chain was counted between two and nine times. Its antigen is unidentified. This sample is part of a study of cytomegalovirus exposure and HLA in healthy donors. General observations from the study: Accurate prediction of HLA-A and HLA-B alleles (for most subjects) was reportedly achieved from TCR beta sequences. In an earlier analysis, productive rearrangement rates for most beta V segments clustered near 87% or 30%.

It was with 60 Vbeta and 13 Jbeta primers that the PCR ran. Assay used: immunoSEQ multiplex PCR; TCRdb lists only in-frame clones, some missing. The sample has roughly 100,000 clones; about a tenth are singletons. Losses at the gene ends were 0 bases for V and 6 bases for J; bases not matched to a gene: 9. Germline V CDR1 and CDR2: LNHNV, YYDKDF (reference sequence). The CDR3 has 16 residues. Material for sequencing was PBMCs. The chain couples TRBV15 to TRBJ1-2; 8 positions match TRBD1. The sequence was obtained from a middle-aged man in good health and CMV-seropositive. The CDR3 sequence is CATSRDLSGTGNGYTF. The CDR3 coding sequence is TGTGCCACCAGCAGAGACCTTTCCGGGACAGGAAATGGCTACACCTTC.